Shown below are 8 T cell receptor beta chains from a single sample sequenced in a study of blood T cell repertoires in COVID-19. Using immunoSEQ multiplex PCR, the repertoire was profiled, and TCRdb retains in-frame clones only, with some absent. The sample holds hundreds of thousands of clones; roughly 91% are singletons and the top ten take roughly a tenth. Material for sequencing was PBMCs or T cells enriched from blood (not recorded which). These TCRs come from a woman aged 30 to 39 who had recovered from COVID-19.

The rearrangement uses TRBV11-2 and TRBJ1-1, with 7 bases aligning to TRBD1. CDR3 size: 15 residues. CDR1 is SGHAT, CDR2 FQNNGV, per germline. V lost 5 bases and J lost 3; bases outside the gene matches: 9. In DNA form, the CDR3 reads TGTGCCAGCAGCCAGACATCTACAGGGGACACTGAAGCTTTCTTT. It specifies CASSQTSTGDTEAFF.

The chain recombines TRBV3-1 (or the pseudogene TRBV3-2) with TRBJ1-2; D is ambiguous. CDR1 and CDR2 (germline): LGHDT, YNNKEL (reference sequence). The ends were cut back, 0 bases at V and 13 bases at J, with 12 bases in the middle. CDR3 size: 12 residues. The DNA of the CDR3 is TGTGCCAGCAGCCAAGATAGATACAGTCTCACCTTC. Translation gives CASSQDRYSLTF.

The V gene is TRBV18, the J gene TRBJ1-4, with 10 bases that match TRBD1. Germline assignment: CDR1 KGHSH and CDR2 LQKENI. With V trimmed by 3 bases and J by 6 bases, 10 bases remained unmatched. The CDR3 covers 17 residues. In DNA form, the CDR3 reads TGTGCCAGCTCACCTTCGATGACCGGGACAGGGGATGAAAAACTGTTTTTT. It encodes CASSPSMTGTGDEKLFF.

J is TRBJ1-5 and V is TRBV19; possible D gene TRBD1, 6 bases. V lost 3 bases, J lost 2 bases, and 14 bases lay in between. CDR1 is LNHDA, CDR2 SQIVND, per germline (reference sequence). This CDR3 has 16 amino acids. CDR3 in amino acids: CASSMDLGGGNQPQHF. As DNA, the CDR3 is TGTGCCAGTAGTATGGACCTAGGGGGAGGCAATCAGCCCCAGCATTTT.

V and J are TRBV4-2 and TRBJ1-1; the D gene is possibly TRBD1 (5 bases). The CDR3 covers 11 residues. Germline V gives CDR1 LGHNA, CDR2 YNFKEQ. Between the trimmed V and J ends, which lost 8 bases and 10 bases, there was a span of 14 bases. The CDR3 protein is CASGLTELAFF. CDR3 bases: TGTGCCAGCGGGTTGACAGAGCTAGCTTTCTTT.

The chain links TRBV5-1 to TRBJ2-5; 8 bases agree with TRBD1. Germline trimming cut 0 bases from V and 1 base from J; bases unmatched to any gene: 8. CDR1 and CDR2 from the germline V gene are SGHRS and YFSETQ. The CDR3 covers 17 residues. The DNA for the CDR3 is TGCGCCAGCAGCTTGGCCCCACAACAGGGGGGCCAAGAGACCCAGTACTTC. This encodes CASSLAPQQGGQETQYF.

The V gene is TRBV7-9, the J gene TRBJ2-2; D might be TRBD2 (5 bases). This CDR3 region has 18 residues. CDR1 and CDR2 (germline): SEHNR, FQNEAQ (reference sequence). The ends were cut back, 5 bases at V and 8 bases at J, with 27 bases in the middle. In DNA form, the CDR3 reads TGTGCCAGCAGCGGAAACAGCCCCGGACTGACTTACGGGGGGGAGCTGTTTTTT. Amino acids: CASSGNSPGLTYGGELFF.

CDR3 in amino acids: CASSLNSPGEEETQYF. The CDR3 bases are TGTGCCAGCAGCTTAAATAGTCCGGGGGAAGAAGAGACCCAGTACTTC. This chain uses TRBV7-9 with TRBJ2-5; D might be TRBD2 (6 bases). Trimming pared 2 bases from V and 3 bases from J, leaving 16 bases between. Germline CDR1 is SEHNR and CDR2 is FQNEAQ (reference sequence). This CDR3 contains 16 residues. The variable domain in full, completed from reference TRBV7-9 and TRBJ2-5, reads DTGVSQNPRHKITKRGQNVTFRCDPISEHNRLYWYRQTLGQGPEFLTYFQNEAQLEKSRLLSDRFSAERPKGSFSTLEIQRTEQGDSAMYLCASSLNSPGEEETQYFGPGTRLLVL.